Listed below are T cell receptor beta chains from one sample, sequenced in a study of blood T cells in healthy people across ages. TCRdb called the 5' RACE reads again in MiXCR, with one record for every CDR3 protein. This sample has 1.5 million to 2 million distinct CDR3 sequences, with roughly 52% found just once. The source material was blood. The source is a woman aged 40 to 49 in good health. The CDR3 runs from the conserved cysteine through the conserved F or W. A D gene is named only where the DNA matches it firmly. Size is stated for part of the rows, as once, few or many counts, or as a class when the clone is expanded.

j_call clone_size v_call d_call cdr3_nt cdr3_aa
TRBJ1-5 NA TRBV12-3/TRBV12-4 NA TGTGCCAGCAGTTTGAGCCGATCAAGCAATCAGCCCCAGCATTTT CASSLSRSSNQPQHF
TRBJ2-7 few TRBV5-1 NA TGCGCCAGCAGCTTTAGTTCTCCGAAAACCTACGAGCAGTACTTC CASSFSSPKTYEQYF
TRBJ2-1 few TRBV18 NA TGTGCCAGCTTTTACCAGGGTGGCAATGAGCAGTTCTTC CASFYQGGNEQFF
TRBJ2-1 few TRBV9 NA TGTGCCAGCAGCGTAGCGGGGGGCCATATCTATGAGCAGTTCTTC CASSVAGGHIYEQFF
TRBJ2-1 NA TRBV2 NA TGTGCCAGCAGTGGAGGTCCCGACGAGCAGTTCTTC CASSGGPDEQFF
TRBJ1-5 NA TRBV2 TRBD1 TGTGCCAGCAGTTACGACAGGGGGGCGAGCCAGCCCCAGCATTTT CASSYDRGASQPQHF
TRBJ2-1 few TRBV6-5 NA TGTGCCAGCACCTTGGGTCCAGACGGTGAGCAGTTCTTC CASTLGPDGEQFF
TRBJ2-1 NA TRBV25-1 NA TGTGCCAGCAGCGGTGGTTGGGCTGTCGGCAATGAGCAGTTCTTC CASSGGWAVGNEQFF
TRBJ2-5 NA TRBV27 TRBD1 TGTGCCAGCAACTCGGACAGGCAGAATGAGCAGTACTTC CASNSDRQNEQYF
TRBJ2-5 few TRBV10-3 TRBD2 TGTGCCATCAGTGAGAGGGCGACTAGCGGGGTGGCGGAGACCCAGTACTTC CAISERATSGVAETQYF
TRBJ2-1 few TRBV10-3 NA TGTGCCATCAGTGAGTCGTGGGAGCAGTTCTTC CAISESWEQFF
TRBJ1-1 NA TRBV12-3/TRBV12-4 TRBD1 TGTGCCAGCAGTCCACTAATGGGGGACAGGAGGAACACTGAAGCTTTCTTT CASSPLMGDRRNTEAFF
TRBJ2-7 few TRBV6-6 NA TGTGCCAGCAGTTACTCGAAGGACGAGCAGTACTTC CASSYSKDEQYF
TRBJ2-1 NA TRBV7-2 NA TGTGCCAGCAGCGTAGGGCAGGCCCAAGTGCAGTTCTTC CASSVGQAQVQFF
TRBJ2-7 few TRBV29-1 NA TGCAGCGTACTTCTAGGAACCTACGAGCAGTACTTC CSVLLGTYEQYF
TRBJ2-5 few TRBV5-4 NA TGTGCCAGCAGCTTTGACTTAGTGGGGACCCAGTACTTC CASSFDLVGTQYF
TRBJ1-6 few TRBV4-1 NA TGCGCCAGCAGCCAAGAAGCTAGGAATTCACCCCTCCACTTT CASSQEARNSPLHF
TRBJ2-7 few TRBV29-1 NA TGCAGCGTTGGCGTGGGGGGAACCTACGAGCAGTACTTC CSVGVGGTYEQYF
TRBJ2-4 NA TRBV5-1 TRBD1 TGCGCCAGCAGCGACCGACAGGGAGCGGTCAAAAACATTCAGTACTTC CASSDRQGAVKNIQYF
TRBJ2-1 NA TRBV5-6 NA TGTGCCAGCAGCGAGAGGATTGGCTCCTACAATGAGCAGTTCTTC CASSERIGSYNEQFF
TRBJ2-7 NA TRBV6-5 NA TGTGCCAGCAGTGACGGGAGCTCCTACGAGCAGTACTTC CASSDGSSYEQYF
TRBJ1-2 NA TRBV6-5 NA TGTGCCAGCAGGAGAGTCGGAGCTTCGAATGGCTACACCTTC CASRRVGASNGYTF
TRBJ2-1 NA TRBV7-7 NA TGTGCTAGCAGTCCCACTGGGGGGGGCGTGGGCTCCTACAATGAGCAGTTCTTC CASSPTGGGVGSYNEQFF
TRBJ1-1 NA TRBV5-1 TRBD1 TGCGCCAGCAGCGAAACCACAGGGGGGGTAAACACTGAAGCTTTCTTT CASSETTGGVNTEAFF
TRBJ2-7 few TRBV6-6 NA TGTGCCAGCAGTTTTAAAGCGGGGACAGATCGCTACGAGCAGTACTTC CASSFKAGTDRYEQYF
TRBJ1-2 few TRBV5-1 NA TGCGCCAGCAGCTTGGACCCTGCCGAGAGTGGCTACACCTTC CASSLDPAESGYTF
TRBJ2-7 NA TRBV7-9 TRBD2 TGTGCCAGCAGCCCAAGTCCGAGACTAGCGGATTTTTCCTACGAGCAGTACTTC CASSPSPRLADFSYEQYF
TRBJ2-5 many TRBV29-1 NA TGCAGCGTTGAGAGGGGGCAAGAGACCCAGTACTTC CSVERGQETQYF
TRBJ2-7 NA TRBV6-2/TRBV6-3 NA TGTGCCAGCAGGATAGGGGGTCCAGGAGTCGAGCAGTACTTC CASRIGGPGVEQYF
TRBJ1-2 NA TRBV29-1 NA TGCAGCGTTGAAGGTGCCGGGCCCAACTATGGCTACACCTTC CSVEGAGPNYGYTF
TRBJ1-2 few TRBV12-3/TRBV12-4 NA TGTGCCAGCAGTTTTGGGGCAGGATGGGGCTACACCTTC CASSFGAGWGYTF
TRBJ2-2 NA TRBV5-1 NA TGCGCCAGCAGCTTGGCCGAGGAGCTGTTTTTT CASSLAEELFF
TRBJ1-2 NA TRBV27 NA TGTGCCAGCAGTTTATCAAGGGCGGATGGCTACACCTTC CASSLSRADGYTF
TRBJ1-2 many TRBV20-1 NA TGCAGTGCTAGAGAGTATGGGGGGCTTAACTATGGCTACACCTTC CSAREYGGLNYGYTF
TRBJ1-1 NA TRBV20-1 NA TGCAGTGCTAGACTTTACAGGATAGGTGATACTGAAGCTTTCTTT CSARLYRIGDTEAFF
TRBJ2-6 NA TRBV20-1 TRBD1 TGCAGTGCTAGAGAACAGGGGGCGCCTGGGGCCGACGTCCTGACTTTC CSAREQGAPGADVLTF
TRBJ2-5 NA TRBV7-9 NA TGTGCCAGCAGCCTAGAAGACCACCAAGAGATCCAGTACTTC CASSLEDHQEIQYF
TRBJ2-6 once TRBV20-1 TRBD1 TGCAGTGCTATATCGGACAGGCTAGGTTATGGGGCCAACGTCCTGACTTTC CSAISDRLGYGANVLTF
TRBJ2-3 NA TRBV5-1 NA TGCGCCAGCAGCTCCCTAGCCGCAAAAGTCACAGACACGCAGTATTTT CASSSLAAKVTDTQYF
TRBJ1-2 NA TRBV3-1 NA TGTGCCAGCAGCCCTCTTCGAACTGGGTATGGCTACACCTTC CASSPLRTGYGYTF
TRBJ1-6 NA TRBV10-3 TRBD1 TGTGCCGTAACAGGGGATAATTCACCCCTCCACTTT CAVTGDNSPLHF
TRBJ2-1 NA TRBV20-1 TRBD2 TGCAGTGCTACCCCGAGGGCGGGGGGGAGCTCCTACAATGAGCAGTTCTTC CSATPRAGGSSYNEQFF
TRBJ2-7 NA TRBV28 NA TGTGCCAGCAGTTTATGGGGTGCCTCGAACTACGAGCAGTACTTC CASSLWGASNYEQYF
TRBJ2-4 few TRBV20-1 NA TGCAGTGCTAGCGGGGTTGGGGCCAAAAACATTCAGTACTTC CSASGVGAKNIQYF
TRBJ2-5 NA TRBV12-3/TRBV12-4 NA TGTGCCAGCAGTTTAGACAGGCAGTACTTC CASSLDRQYF
TRBJ2-7 few TRBV7-2 TRBD2 TGTGCCAGCAGACTAGCGGGGAACACCTACGAGCAGTACTTC CASRLAGNTYEQYF
TRBJ2-4 few TRBV6-1 NA TGTGCCAGCAGTGAAGCCATGGGGCTAGCCAAAAACATTCAGTACTTC CASSEAMGLAKNIQYF
TRBJ2-1 NA TRBV9 TRBD1 TGTGCCAGCAGCGGGAGGACAGGGAGTACAAGCAATGAGCAGTTCTTC CASSGRTGSTSNEQFF
TRBJ2-5 few TRBV20-1 NA TGCAGTGCTAGAACAGCGAAGACCCAGTACTTC CSARTAKTQYF
TRBJ1-2 NA TRBV6-1 NA TGTGCCAGCAGTGAACCGGTCCGGACAAAAGGTGGCTACACCTTC CASSEPVRTKGGYTF
TRBJ2-6 few TRBV5-1 NA TGCGCCAGCCGAACCGCAGGGACTGGGGCCAACGTCCTGACTTTC CASRTAGTGANVLTF
TRBJ1-2 NA TRBV21-1 NA TGTGCCAGCAGCAAACAGGGCAGGGTCTATGGCTACACCTTC CASSKQGRVYGYTF
TRBJ1-4 few TRBV7-4 NA TGTGCCAGCAGCTTATATTGGAAACTGTTTTTT CASSLYWKLFF
TRBJ2-4 few TRBV3-1 NA TGTGCCAGCAGCCACGGACTACGGACCATTCAGTACTTC CASSHGLRTIQYF
TRBJ2-1 NA TRBV15 TRBD2 TGTGCCACCAGCACCGGACTAGCGGGGGGTATATCCTACAATGAGCAGTTCTTC CATSTGLAGGISYNEQFF
TRBJ2-5 few TRBV4-2 TRBD2 TGTGCCAGCAGCCCGTCGGGAGCGGGGGAACAAGAGACCCAGTACTTC CASSPSGAGEQETQYF